This record covers a single TCR beta chain. The sample belongs to a study of cytomegalovirus exposure and HLA in healthy donors. This CDR3 contains 16 residues. The V gene's germline CDR1 is MNHEY and CDR2 SVGAGI. Between the trimmed V and J ends, which lost 0 bases and 4 bases, there was a span of 16 bases. Amplification used 60 Vbeta primers and 13 Jbeta primers. TCRdb's copy holds only in-frame clones and misses some; the assay was immunoSEQ multiplex PCR. The table lists 200,000 to 250,000 clones, approximately 82% of them singletons, with under 0.8% in the top ten. The sample comprised PBMCs. The chain uses TRBV6-5 and TRBJ2-7, with a possible D match to TRBD1 (5 bases). The sequence derives from a young man in good health and CMV-seronegative. The CDR3: CASSYSGAGARYEQYF. The CDR3, as DNA: TGTGCCAGCAGTTACTCGGGTGCTGGGGCTCGATACGAGCAGTACTTC.